A single count supports the clone carrying this T cell receptor beta chain. The sample belongs to a study of blood T cell repertoires in COVID-19. As for the study in general: Sources were T cells, B-cell-depleted T cells, or PBMCs; the material itself was cDNA or gDNA.

Assay used: immunoSEQ multiplex PCR; TCRdb lists only in-frame clones, some missing. The repertoire includes some 110,000 clones, roughly 77% of them detected once, and 15% to 20% sits in the top ten. The CDR3 has 13 residues. The germline gives CDR1 LNHDA, CDR2 SQIVND (reference sequence). V was clipped by 4 bases and J by 6 bases; unmatched bases: 0. Input material: peripheral blood. This TCR came from a man aged 60 to 75 with active or convalescent COVID-19. This chain uses TRBV19 with TRBJ2-1, with 10 bases identical to TRBD2. The CDR3 reads CASSTSGSNEQFF. Here the CDR3 DNA reads TGTGCCAGTAGTACTAGCGGGAGCAATGAGCAGTTCTTC.